The clone carrying this T cell receptor (beta chain) was detected a few times. Its antigen is not known. Sample time point: patch test 1, 2 weeks after DPC sensitization. The sample's treatment: therapeutic diphenylcyclopropenone sensitization with weekly scalp DPC. Every patch test was put on after a blood sample was taken. TCRdb passed the RACE reads through MiXCR, listing each CDR3 protein once. The sample consists of around 76,000 distinct CDR3 sequences, roughly 12% of them appearing once. The data derive from a study of human T cells and chemical hapten exposure. Across the whole study: Readings were taken at 6 days from patch tests that had applied 0.01% DPC to the upper back. Study-level points and caveats: Sensitization with DPC brought no change to TCRs above 1 in 1000 in frequency. Expanded TCRs were compared with controls, and the expanded TCRs formed significantly more large CDR3 similarity clusters.

V was shortened by 7 bases and J by 3 bases, with 6 bases between the two germline ends. This CDR3 comprises 11 residues. Germline loops: CDR1 MNHNY, CDR2 SVGAGI (reference sequence). The sequenced sample was whole blood, obtained in connection with sensitization to the hapten diphenylcyclopropenone (DPC). The V and J genes are TRBV6-6 and TRBJ1-1; D not certain. The clonotype originates from a woman aged 60-70 years with alopecia areata. Some clones in this sample may be carry-over from other donors' samples. CDR3 residues: CASIWDTEAFF. The DNA of the CDR3 is TGTGCCAGCATCTGGGACACTGAAGCTTTCTTT.